The clone carrying this T cell receptor (beta chain) was observed a handful of times. The table came from immunoSEQ multiplex PCR; TCRdb's copy has only in-frame clones and leaves some out. In the table there are about 72,000 clones, about nine tenths of which are singletons. This sample is drawn from a study of PD-L1 blockade in urothelial cancer. Study-wide context: The study started patients on atezolizumab at some point between 2014 and 2016, giving 1,200 mg intravenously every 3 weeks. Individuals in the cohort had been given 0 to 3 earlier chemotherapy regimens.

Regarding time point: pretreatment peripheral blood. This CDR3 spans 15 amino acids. The germline CDR1 and CDR2 sequences are SGHRS and YFSETQ. Trimming removed 2 bases at V and 6 bases at J, with 17 bases between. The TCR comes from a man aged 65 to 85 with urothelial cancer. The V call is TRBV5-1, the J call TRBJ2-5; D perhaps matches TRBD2 (6 bases). The starting material was PBMCs, obtained around atezolizumab (anti-PD-L1) treatment. The CDR3 sequence is CASSFRTTPPQTQYF. In DNA form, the CDR3 reads TGCGCCAGCAGCTTCAGGACTACCCCCCCTCAGACCCAGTACTTC.